Presented here are 9 T cell receptor beta chains from one specimen sequenced in a study of CXCR3-negative and CXCR3-positive naive CD8 T cells. 5' RACE that incorporated UMI labels was used to prepare the TRB cDNA libraries. TCRdb reprocessed the 5' RACE reads, keeping one entry per CDR3 protein, no DNA. The sample table sets out roughly 48,000 distinct CDR3 sequences. Sequenced: memory CD8+ T cells from blood. These receptors were taken from a human donor in good health. Some clones in this sample may be carry-over from other donors' samples.

The rearrangement uses TRBV4-1 and TRBJ2-7; the D call from TCRdb, TRBD2, cannot be confirmed without DNA. The CDR3 has 14 amino acids. The germline CDR1 and CDR2 sequences are MGHRA and YSYEKL. The CDR3 spells CASSQPGGAGEQYF.

The gene calls are TRBV29-1 and TRBJ2-1. Germline V gene sequence: CDR1 SQVTM, CDR2 ANQGSEA. CDR3 length: 11 residues. The CDR3 sequence: CSGGGWDEQFF.

The rearrangement uses TRBV6-5 and TRBJ1-4; TCRdb proposes TRBD1, but this gene call is untestable without DNA. This CDR3 is built from 17 residues. The germline gives CDR1 MNHEY, CDR2 SVGAGI. CDR3 region: CASSWGVQEGINEKLFF.

This sequence joins TRBV20-1 and TRBJ2-1; no DNA is available, so the TRBD2 call from TCRdb remains unchecked. The length of the CDR3 is 16 residues. Germline V gene lookup returns CDR1 DFQATT and CDR2 SNEGSKA (reference sequence). CDR3 loop: CSATPGTSGGYNEQFF.

CDR3 sequence: CSVETGGPAEQFF. V and J are TRBV29-1 and TRBJ2-1; the TCRdb call, TRBD1, lacks DNA for checking. The CDR3 spans 13 residues. The germline gives CDR1 SQVTM, CDR2 ANQGSEA.

The chain recombines TRBV29-1 with TRBJ2-4. Looked up from germline, CDR1 is SQVTM and CDR2 is ANQGSEA. This CDR3 is 12 amino acids long. Here the CDR3 reads CSVEVTGNIQYF.

The chain has TRBV29-1 and TRBJ2-7; TCRdb names TRBD1, which stays unverified in the absence of DNA. In germline, CDR1 is SQVTM, CDR2 ANQGSEA. The CDR3 is made up of 14 amino acids. Here the CDR3 reads CSVEGVWGGGEQYF.

This sequence joins TRBV9 and TRBJ2-1. CDR3 size: 12 residues. Germline values: CDR1 SGDLS, CDR2 YYNGEE. The CDR3 region is CASSAVGDEQFF.

The chain carries TRBV4-2 and TRBJ1-5; TCRdb's assignment of TRBD1 cannot be checked, as there is no DNA. CDR3 length: 17 amino acids. Germline CDR1 reads LGHNA; CDR2 reads YNFKEQ. This chain's CDR3 is CASSLEQGARGNQPQHF.